The present TCR beta chain was sequenced within a study of T cell repertoires in cytomegalovirus infection. Study-wide results and limits: The cumulative frequency of public TCR beta families identified carriers of CMV plus the relevant HLA. Ex vivo, HLA-C-restricted CMV-specific TCR beta clonotypes prevailed over the rest of the response.

The CDR3 sequence is 15 residues long. Looked up from germline, CDR1 is SGHTA and CDR2 is FQGNSA. The V and J ends lost 2 bases and 8 bases, in that order; junction bases with no gene match: 9. This clonotype was detected ten times or more. Its antigen is still unknown. TCRdb used MiXCR to reprocess the reads, holding one entry per CDR3 protein. Of under 95,000 distinct CDR3 sequences in the sample, 3% to 4% were seen once. The sample taken for sequencing was PBMCs. The source is a human donor in good health (CMV status not recorded). Some clones in this sample may be carry-over from other donors' samples. The J gene is TRBJ2-1, the V gene TRBV7-2; TRBD2 aligns across 7 bases. The CDR3 nucleotides are TGTGCCAGCAGCTTAAACTCTGGCGGGAGTTATGAGCAGTTCTTC. It is translated as CASSLNSGGSYEQFF.